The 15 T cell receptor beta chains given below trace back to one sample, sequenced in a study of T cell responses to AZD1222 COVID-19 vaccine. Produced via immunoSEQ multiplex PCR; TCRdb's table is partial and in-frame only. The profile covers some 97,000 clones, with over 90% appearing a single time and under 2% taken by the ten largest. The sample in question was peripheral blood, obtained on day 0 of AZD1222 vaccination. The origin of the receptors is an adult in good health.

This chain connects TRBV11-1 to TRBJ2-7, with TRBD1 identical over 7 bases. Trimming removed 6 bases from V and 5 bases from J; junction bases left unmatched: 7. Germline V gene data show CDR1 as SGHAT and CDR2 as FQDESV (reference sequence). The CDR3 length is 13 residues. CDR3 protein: CASSRRDSDEQYF. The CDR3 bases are TGTGCCAGCAGTCGCCGGGACAGCGACGAGCAGTACTTC. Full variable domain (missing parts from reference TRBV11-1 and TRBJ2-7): EAEVAQSPRYKITEKSQAVAFWCDPISGHATLYWYRQILGQGPELLVQFQDESVVDDSQLPKDRFSAERLKGVDSTLKIQPAELGDSAMYLCASSRRDSDEQYFGPGTRLTVT.

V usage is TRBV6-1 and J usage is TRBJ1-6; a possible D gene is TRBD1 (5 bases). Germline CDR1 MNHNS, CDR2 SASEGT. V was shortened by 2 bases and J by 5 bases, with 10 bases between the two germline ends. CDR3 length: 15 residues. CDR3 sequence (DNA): TGTGCCAGCAGTGAATTTTCAGGGAATAATTCACCCCTCCACTTT. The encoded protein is CASSEFSGNNSPLHF.

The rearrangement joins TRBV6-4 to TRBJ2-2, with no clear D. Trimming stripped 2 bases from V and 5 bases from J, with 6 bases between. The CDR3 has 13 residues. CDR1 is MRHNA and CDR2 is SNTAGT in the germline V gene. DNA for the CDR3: TGTGCCAGCAGTGACAGTGTTACCGGGGAGCTGTTTTTT. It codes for CASSDSVTGELFF.

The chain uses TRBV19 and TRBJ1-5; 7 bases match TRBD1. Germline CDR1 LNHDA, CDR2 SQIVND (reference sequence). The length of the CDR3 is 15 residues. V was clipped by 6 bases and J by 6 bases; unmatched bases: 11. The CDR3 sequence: CASSIDRDLAQPQHF. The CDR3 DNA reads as TGTGCCAGTAGCATCGACAGGGACCTTGCTCAGCCCCAGCATTTT.

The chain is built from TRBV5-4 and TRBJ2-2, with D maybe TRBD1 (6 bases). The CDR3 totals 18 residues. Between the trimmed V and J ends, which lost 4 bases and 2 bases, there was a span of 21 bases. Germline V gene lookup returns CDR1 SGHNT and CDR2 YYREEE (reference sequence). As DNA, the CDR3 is TGTGCCAGCAGCCCCTCCCTGGGAGAGGGGGATAACACCGGGGAGCTGTTTTTT. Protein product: CASSPSLGEGDNTGELFF.

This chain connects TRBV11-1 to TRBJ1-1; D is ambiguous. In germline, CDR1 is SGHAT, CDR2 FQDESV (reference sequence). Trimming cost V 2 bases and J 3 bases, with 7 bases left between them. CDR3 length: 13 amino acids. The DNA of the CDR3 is TGTGCCAGCAGCTTAATCTGGGACACTGAAGCTTTCTTT. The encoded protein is CASSLIWDTEAFF.

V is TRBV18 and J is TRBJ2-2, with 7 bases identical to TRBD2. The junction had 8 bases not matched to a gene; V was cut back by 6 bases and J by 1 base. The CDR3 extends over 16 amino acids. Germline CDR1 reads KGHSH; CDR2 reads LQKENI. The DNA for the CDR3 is TGTGCCAGCTCGGCCGACCTAGCGGAGAACACCGGGGAGCTGTTTTTT. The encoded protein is CASSADLAENTGELFF. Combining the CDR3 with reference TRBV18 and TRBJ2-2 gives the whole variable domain NAGVMQNPRHLVRRRGQEARLRCSPMKGHSHVYWYRQLPEEGLKFMVYLQKENIIDESGMPKERFSAEFPKEGPSILRIQQVVRGDSAAYFCASSADLAENTGELFFGEGSRLTVL.

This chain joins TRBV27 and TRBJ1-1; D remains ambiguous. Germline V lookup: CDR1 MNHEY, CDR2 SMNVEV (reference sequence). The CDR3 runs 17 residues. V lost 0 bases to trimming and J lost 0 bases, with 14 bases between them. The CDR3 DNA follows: TGTGCCAGCAGTTTATCGATGGGCGGGTACATGAACACTGAAGCTTTCTTT. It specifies CASSLSMGGYMNTEAFF.

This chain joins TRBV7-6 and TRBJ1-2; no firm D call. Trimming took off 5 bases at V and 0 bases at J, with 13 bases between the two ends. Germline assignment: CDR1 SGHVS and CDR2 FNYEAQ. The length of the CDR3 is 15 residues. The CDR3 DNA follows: TGTGCCAGCAGCCCCCCCATGGGGACTAACTATGGCTACACCTTC. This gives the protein CASSPPMGTNYGYTF.

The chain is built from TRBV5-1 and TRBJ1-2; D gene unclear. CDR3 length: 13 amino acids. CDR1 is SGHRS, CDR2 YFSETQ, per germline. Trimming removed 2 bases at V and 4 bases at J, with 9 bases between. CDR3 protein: CASSLRTAYGYTF. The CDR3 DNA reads TGCGCCAGCAGCTTACGAACAGCCTATGGCTACACCTTC.

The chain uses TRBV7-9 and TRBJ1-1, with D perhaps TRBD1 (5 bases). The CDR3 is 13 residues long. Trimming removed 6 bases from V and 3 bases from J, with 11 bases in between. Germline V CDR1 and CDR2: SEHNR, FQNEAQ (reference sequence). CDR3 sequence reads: CASSPQEHTEAFF. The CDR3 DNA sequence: TGTGCCAGCAGTCCACAGGAGCACACTGAAGCTTTCTTT.

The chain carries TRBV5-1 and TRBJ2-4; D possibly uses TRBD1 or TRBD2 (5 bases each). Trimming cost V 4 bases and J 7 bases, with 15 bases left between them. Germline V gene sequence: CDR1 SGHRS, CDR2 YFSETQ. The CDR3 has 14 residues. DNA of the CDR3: TGCGCCAGCAGCCTGGGGACCCCTGGGAACATTCAGTACTTC. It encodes CASSLGTPGNIQYF.

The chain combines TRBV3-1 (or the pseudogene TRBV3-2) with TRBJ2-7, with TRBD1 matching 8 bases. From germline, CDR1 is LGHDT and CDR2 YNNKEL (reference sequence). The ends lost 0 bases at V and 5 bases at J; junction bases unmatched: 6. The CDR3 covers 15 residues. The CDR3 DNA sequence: TGTGCCAGCAGCCAAGAGCAGGGGGCGTGGAACGAGCAGTACTTC. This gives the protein CASSQEQGAWNEQYF.

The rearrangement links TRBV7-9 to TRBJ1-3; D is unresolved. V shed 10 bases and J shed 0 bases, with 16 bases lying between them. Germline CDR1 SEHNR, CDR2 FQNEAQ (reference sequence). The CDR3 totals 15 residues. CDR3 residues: CAIPIRVSSGNTIYF. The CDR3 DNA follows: TGTGCCATCCCTATAAGGGTCTCCTCTGGAAACACCATATATTTT.

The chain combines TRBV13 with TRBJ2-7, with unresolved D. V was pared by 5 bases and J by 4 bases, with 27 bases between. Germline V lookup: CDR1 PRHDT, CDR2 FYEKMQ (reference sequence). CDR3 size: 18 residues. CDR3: CASSDTRNDPRFLYEQYF. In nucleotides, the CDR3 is TGTGCCAGCAGCGATACCCGAAACGACCCGAGGTTTTTGTACGAGCAGTACTTC.